Each of the 9 T cell receptor beta chains below was sequenced from the same sample in a study of CD8 T cells in Susac syndrome. The authors reverse transcribed roughly 0.45 to 1 ug RNA with random hexamers. TCRdb called the immunoSEQ multiplex PCR reads again in MiXCR, with one record for every CDR3 protein. The sample lists around 190,000 distinct CDR3 sequences, roughly 92% seen once, with 0.1% in the top ten. Source material: CD4+ T cells from PBMCs. Source of these receptors: a human donor in good health.

V gene TRBV28 combines with J gene TRBJ1-4; D is unclear. The germline V and J ends were trimmed by 3 bases and 1 base, with 6 bases remaining between them. Germline CDR1 and CDR2: MDHEN and SYDVKM. The length of the CDR3 is 14 residues. For the CDR3, the DNA is TGTGCCAGCAGTTTTATAAAAACTAATGAAAAACTGTTTTTT. Its protein is CASSFIKTNEKLFF.

This chain uses TRBV7-9 with TRBJ2-1, with D perhaps matching TRBD1 (5 bases). The V gene lost 4 bases and the J gene lost 1 base, with 8 bases spanning the gap. The V gene's germline CDR1 is SEHNR and CDR2 FQNEAQ (reference sequence). The CDR3 loop spans 14 amino acids. CDR3 DNA sequence: TGTGCCAGCAGCTCGGACATGTCCTACAATGAGCAGTTCTTC. Its protein is CASSSDMSYNEQFF.

This chain uses TRBV6-6 with TRBJ2-7; D remains ambiguous. This CDR3 contains 13 residues. V was cut by 2 bases and J by 3 bases, with 8 bases left in between. Looked up from germline, CDR1 is MNHNY and CDR2 is SVGAGI (reference sequence). The CDR3 bases are TGTGCCAGCAGTTACCTCGCAGACTACGAGCAGTACGTC. It codes for CASSYLADYEQYV.

This chain connects TRBV18 to TRBJ2-3, with D possibly matching TRBD1 (6 bases). In germline, CDR1 is KGHSH, CDR2 LQKENI. The V and J ends lost 2 bases and 2 bases respectively, with 11 bases between them. This CDR3 has 15 residues. CDR3 residues: CASSPTGPPTDTQYF. The CDR3 DNA reads TGTGCCAGCTCACCAACAGGGCCCCCCACAGATACGCAGTATTTT.

The chain joins TRBV19 to TRBJ1-1; D might be TRBD1 (6 bases). V gave up 8 bases and J gave up 1 base, with 11 bases separating them. The CDR3 contains 13 residues. CDR1 is LNHDA, CDR2 SQIVND, per germline (reference sequence). The CDR3, as DNA: TGTGCCAGTGGGGGGGCGAGGAACACTGAAGCTTTCTTT. Amino acid sequence: CASGGARNTEAFF.

V usage is TRBV20-1 and J usage is TRBJ2-3; 10 bases fit TRBD2. This CDR3 has 14 residues. V was pared by 5 bases and J by 2 bases, with 4 bases of the junction left unmatched. Germline CDR1 reads DFQATT; CDR2 reads SNEGSKA (reference sequence). The CDR3 region is CSAVSGGNTDTQYF. The CDR3 DNA sequence: TGCAGTGCTGTTAGCGGGGGGAACACAGATACGCAGTATTTT.

This clonotype has just a few counts. The chain couples TRBV19 to TRBJ2-1; D not resolved. The germline gives CDR1 LNHDA, CDR2 SQIVND (reference sequence). Trimming took off 6 bases at V and 0 bases at J, with 12 bases between the two ends. CDR3 length: 15 residues. This chain's CDR3 is CASSLALSSYNEQFF. The DNA for the CDR3 is TGTGCCAGTAGCCTCGCGTTGAGCTCCTACAATGAGCAGTTCTTC. Filled out from reference TRBV19 and TRBJ2-1, the complete variable domain reads DGGITQSPKYLFRKEGQNVTLSCEQNLNHDAMYWYRQDPGQGLRLIYYSQIVNDFQKGDIAEGYSVSREKKESFPLTVTSAQKNPTAFYLCASSLALSSYNEQFFGPGTRLTVL.

This chain links TRBV30 with TRBJ2-1, with 12 bases fitting TRBD2. Trimming removed 4 bases from V and 12 bases from J; junction bases left unmatched: 4. CDR3 length: 12 amino acids. Germline V gene sequence: CDR1 GTSNPN, CDR2 SVGIG (reference sequence). In nucleotides, the CDR3 is TGTGCCTGGAAACTAGCGGGGGGTTCGCAGTTCTTC. It yields the protein CAWKLAGGSQFF.

The gene calls are TRBV7-2 and TRBJ2-3; TRBD2 matches at 7 bases. J gave up 4 bases and V 1 base, and 11 bases lay outside the gene matches. The V gene's germline CDR1 is SGHTA and CDR2 FQGNSA. This CDR3 region has 17 residues. In nucleotides, the CDR3 is TGTGCCAGCAGCTTAGTCAAATGGACTAGTTTCGCAGATACGCAGTATTTT. As protein: CASSLVKWTSFADTQYF.